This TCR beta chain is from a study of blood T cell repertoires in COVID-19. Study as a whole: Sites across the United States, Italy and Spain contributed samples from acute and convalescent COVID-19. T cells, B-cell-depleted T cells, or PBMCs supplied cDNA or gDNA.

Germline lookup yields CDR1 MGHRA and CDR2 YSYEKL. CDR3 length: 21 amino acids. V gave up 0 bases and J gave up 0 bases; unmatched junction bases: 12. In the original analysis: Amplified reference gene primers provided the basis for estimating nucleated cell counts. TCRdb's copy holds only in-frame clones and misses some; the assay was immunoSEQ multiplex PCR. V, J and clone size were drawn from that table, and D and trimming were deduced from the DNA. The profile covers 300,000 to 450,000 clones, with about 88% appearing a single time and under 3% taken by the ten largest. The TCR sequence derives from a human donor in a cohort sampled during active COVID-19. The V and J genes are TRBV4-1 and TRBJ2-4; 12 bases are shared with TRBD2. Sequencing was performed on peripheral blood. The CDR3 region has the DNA TGCGCCAGCAGCCAAGATCCCGCTAGCGGGGGGGACTCAGGAGCCAAAAACATTCAGTACTTC. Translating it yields CASSQDPASGGDSGAKNIQYF.